These T cell receptor beta chains were read from a single sample in a study of T cell responses to AZD1222 COVID-19 vaccine. Clones were read by immunoSEQ multiplex PCR, and TCRdb kept only the in-frame ones, dropping some. Of approximately 100,000 clones in the sample, 92% were seen once. This sample comprised peripheral blood, obtained on day 0 of AZD1222 vaccination. The receptors were gathered from an adult in good health. Both conserved end residues are part of each CDR3. The order of the fields is CDR3 protein, V gene, J gene.

CASSLGLANGDEQFF,TRBV5-1,TRBJ2-1
CASSSWGRNTGELFF,TRBV7-9,TRBJ2-2
CATSEVTGTLYNEQFF,TRBV24-1,TRBJ2-1
CAWSGVGEKLFF,TRBV30,TRBJ1-4
CASSLVGGGDANYGYTF,TRBV28,TRBJ1-2
CATEGLAGGGAGELFF,TRBV7-7,TRBJ2-2
CASSEGLAGYTDTQYF,TRBV6-1,TRBJ2-3
CSAAGSFEQYF,TRBV20-1,TRBJ2-7
CASSQFTGTNSPLHF,TRBV11-1,TRBJ1-6
CASSDLGQGYSGNTIYF,TRBV11-2,TRBJ1-3
CASSLASGSADTQYF,TRBV5-1,TRBJ2-3
CASSLNWEANYGYTF,TRBV5-1,TRBJ1-2
CASSLGTGRNTEAFF,TRBV11-3,TRBJ1-1
CASSPSSASLRTQYF,TRBV28,TRBJ2-3
CASSSHGGGLGNQPQHF,TRBV28,TRBJ1-5
CASSQVGPGSSYNSPLHF,TRBV4-3,TRBJ1-6
CATSRDRVGGETSEAFF,TRBV15,TRBJ1-1
CASRLLDRVTEAFF,TRBV28,TRBJ1-1
CASSLSGIETQYF,TRBV27,TRBJ2-5
CASSLTGGDEQYF,TRBV5-6,TRBJ2-7
CASSLGPVTEQYF,TRBV7-9,TRBJ2-7
CASSSGLTQYF,TRBV9,TRBJ2-5
CASSPARGYTF,TRBV12-3/TRBV12-4,TRBJ1-2
CASSVGWGSGGFNEQFF,TRBV5-8,TRBJ2-1
CAWSVLQGNQPQHF,TRBV30,TRBJ1-5
CASSPGTVLNTGELFF,TRBV19,TRBJ2-2
CASSQSGADTEAFF,TRBV3-1/TRBV3-2,TRBJ1-1
CASSLRLAAYEQYF,TRBV27,TRBJ2-7
CASGLESYNEQFF,TRBV2,TRBJ2-1
CASSLDRGDFYGYTF,TRBV5-6,TRBJ1-2
CASSEQGQNTGELFF,TRBV2,TRBJ2-2
CASSYGTGSTGELFF,TRBV5-4,TRBJ2-2
CASSPEGRGDTEAFF,TRBV5-8,TRBJ1-1
CASSPGQGNGPQHF,TRBV7-9,TRBJ1-5
CASSLLSPGGVGYSYEQYF,TRBV5-1,TRBJ2-7